The entry below gives a single T cell receptor (beta chain) sequence along with its context. The authors' processing: Reference gene primers were amplified, and this amplification served to estimate nucleated cell counts. The table came from immunoSEQ multiplex PCR; TCRdb's copy has only in-frame clones and leaves some out. That table gives V, J and clone size, and the DNA gave D and trimming. This table holds about 93,000 clones, almost 90% found once. This record belongs to a study of blood T cell repertoires in COVID-19. This sequence was found in a human donor with active COVID-19. The donor label of this sample is uncertain. The specimen was peripheral blood.

CDR3 coding DNA: TGTGCCAGCAGTCTTAGCGGCCCTAGCACAGATACGCAGTATTTT. Amino acid sequence: CASSLSGPSTDTQYF. V is TRBV2 and J is TRBJ2-3; the D gene is possibly TRBD2 (6 bases). The CDR3 loop spans 15 amino acids. The V end was cut by 5 bases, the J end by 0 bases, with 12 bases between. Germline assignment: CDR1 SNHLY and CDR2 FYNNEI.